Here is one T cell receptor (beta chain) with its context. As yet, its antigen is unknown. PCR used 60 Vbeta primers and 13 Jbeta primers. The table came from immunoSEQ multiplex PCR; TCRdb's copy has only in-frame clones and leaves some out. Seen here are some 150,000 clones, around 80% observed once, and the top ten hold 5.6%. This entry is derived from a study of cytomegalovirus exposure and HLA in healthy donors. Overall study findings and caveats: Among TCR beta chains, those listed as cytomegalovirus-associated numbered about 160.

Sequencing used PBMCs. This TCR derives from a woman between 40 and 55 years old in good health and CMV-seropositive.

The CDR3, as DNA: TGCAGTGCTAAGCTGCACACTGAAGCTTTCTTT. As protein: CSAKLHTEAFF. The rearrangement uses TRBV20-1 and TRBJ1-1; D unclear. This CDR3 has 11 residues. CDR1 and CDR2 (germline): DFQATT, SNEGSKA (reference sequence). V lost 4 bases and J 3 bases, leaving 6 bases between the germline ends.